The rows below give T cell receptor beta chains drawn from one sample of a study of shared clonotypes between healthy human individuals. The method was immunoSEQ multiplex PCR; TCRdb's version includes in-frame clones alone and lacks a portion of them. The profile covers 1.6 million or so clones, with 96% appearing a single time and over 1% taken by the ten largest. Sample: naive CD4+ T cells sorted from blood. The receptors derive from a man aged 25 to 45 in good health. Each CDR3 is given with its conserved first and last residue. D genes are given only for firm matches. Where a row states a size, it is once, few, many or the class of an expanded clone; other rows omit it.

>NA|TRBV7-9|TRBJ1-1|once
CASSLAEYYTEAFF
TGTGCCAGCAGCTTAGCCGAGTATTACACTGAAGCTTTCTTT
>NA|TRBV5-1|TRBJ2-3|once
CASTPGTSTDTQYF
TGCGCCAGCACCCCTGGGACTAGCACAGATACGCAGTATTTT
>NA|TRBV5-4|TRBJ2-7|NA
CASSSAQNSYEQYF
TGTGCCAGCAGCTCCGCTCAGAACTCCTACGAGCAGTACTTC
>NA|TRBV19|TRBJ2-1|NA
CASSAGISYNEQFF
TGTGCCAGTAGTGCGGGAATCTCCTACAATGAGCAGTTCTTC
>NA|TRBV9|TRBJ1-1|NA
CASSGHPTARNTEAFF
TGTGCCAGCAGCGGGCATCCGACCGCCCGCAACACTGAAGCTTTCTTT
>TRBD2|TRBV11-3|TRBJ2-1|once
CASSRLAGGHNEQFF
TGTGCCAGCAGCAGACTAGCGGGAGGCCACAATGAGCAGTTCTTC
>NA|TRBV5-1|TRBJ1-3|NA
CASSLAGLSIIYF
TGCGCCAGCAGCTTGGCCGGGTTAAGCATCATATATTTT
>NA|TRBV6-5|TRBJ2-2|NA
CASSDGRTGELFF
TGTGCCAGCAGTGACGGGAGAACCGGGGAGCTGTTTTTT
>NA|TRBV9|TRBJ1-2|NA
CASSPQRGANRYGYTF
TGTGCCAGCAGCCCCCAACGGGGGGCCAACCGATATGGCTACACCTTC
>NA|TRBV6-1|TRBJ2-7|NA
CASPGAYEQYF
TGTGCCAGCCCAGGGGCCTACGAGCAGTACTTC
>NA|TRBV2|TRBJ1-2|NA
CAITTGKGDGSYGYTF
TGTGCCATCACTACCGGGAAGGGTGACGGGTCCTATGGCTACACCTTC
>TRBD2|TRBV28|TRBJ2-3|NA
CASSSGLAGYTDTQYF
TGTGCCAGCAGTTCCGGACTAGCGGGGTACACAGATACGCAGTATTTT
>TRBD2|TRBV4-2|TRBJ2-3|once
CASSPTSGTYTDTQYF
TGTGCCAGCAGCCCGACTAGCGGGACTTACACAGATACGCAGTATTTT
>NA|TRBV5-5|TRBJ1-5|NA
CASSLYSNQPQHF
TGTGCCAGCAGCTTATATAGCAATCAGCCCCAGCATTTT
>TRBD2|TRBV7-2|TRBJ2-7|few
CASSLLAGATSGGEQYF
TGTGCCAGCAGCTTACTAGCGGGAGCGACCTCGGGGGGGGAGCAGTACTTC
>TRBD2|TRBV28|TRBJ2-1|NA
CASSPTGLAGRGYNEQFF
TGTGCCAGCAGTCCGACGGGACTAGCGGGAAGGGGCTACAATGAGCAGTTCTTC
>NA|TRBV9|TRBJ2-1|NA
CASSENPGTLNEQFF
TGTGCCAGCAGCGAGAATCCCGGGACCCTCAATGAGCAGTTCTTC
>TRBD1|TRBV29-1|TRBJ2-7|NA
CSVEGTGTYEQYF
TGCAGCGTTGAAGGGACAGGGACCTACGAGCAGTACTTC
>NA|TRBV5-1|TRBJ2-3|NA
CASSGGLLPSTDTQYF
TGCGCCAGCAGTGGTGGACTACTCCCTAGCACAGATACGCAGTATTTT
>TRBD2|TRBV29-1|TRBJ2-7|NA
CSVEGDSRLAGYEQYF
TGCAGCGTTGAAGGGGACTCTCGACTAGCGGGCTACGAGCAGTACTTC
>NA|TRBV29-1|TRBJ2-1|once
CSVARSGSYNEQFF
TGCAGCGTTGCTAGGAGCGGGTCCTACAATGAGCAGTTCTTC
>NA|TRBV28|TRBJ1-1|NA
CASSTPGGTTEAFF
TGTGCCAGCAGTACCCCGGGGGGAACGACTGAAGCTTTCTTT
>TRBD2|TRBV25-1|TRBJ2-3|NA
CASSAPSGRGMFPQYF
TGTGCCAGCAGTGCCCCTAGCGGGAGGGGTATGTTTCCGCAGTATTTT
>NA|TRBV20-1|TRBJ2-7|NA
CSAGGQPEQYF
TGCAGTGCTGGAGGACAACCCGAGCAGTACTTC
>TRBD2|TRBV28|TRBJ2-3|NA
CASSLTLKRTSGSTDTQYF
TGTGCCAGCAGTTTAACCCTAAAGAGGACTAGCGGGAGCACAGATACGCAGTATTTT
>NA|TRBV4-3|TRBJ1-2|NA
CASSHGGGRLYGYTF
TGCGCCAGCAGCCACGGGGGGGGTCGGTTATATGGCTACACCTTC
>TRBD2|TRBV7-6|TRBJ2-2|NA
CASSSLGGSGLTGELFF
TGTGCCAGCAGTTCTCTGGGCGGGAGCGGTCTTACCGGGGAGCTGTTTTTT
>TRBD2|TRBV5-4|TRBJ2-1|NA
CASSFDGRKDNEQFF
TGTGCCAGCAGCTTTGACGGGAGGAAAGACAATGAGCAGTTCTTC
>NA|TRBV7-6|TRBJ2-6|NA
CASSLGLTGQMSSGANVLTF
TGTGCCAGCAGCTTAGGCCTTACGGGACAAATGAGCTCTGGGGCCAACGTCCTGACTTTC
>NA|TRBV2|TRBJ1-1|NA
CASSDFVTEAFF
TGTGCCAGCAGTGATTTCGTCACTGAAGCTTTCTTT